The clone carrying this T cell receptor beta chain is a singleton in its sample. Its antigen is undetermined. These data originate in a study of T cell responses to AZD1222 COVID-19 vaccine. About the research overall: Second-dose intervals near 4 or 12 weeks were combined. Study findings and constraints: Baseline antibody screening turned up just a handful of seropositive AZD1222 recipients.

Sequencing used immunoSEQ multiplex PCR; TCRdb keeps in-frame clones, though not all of them. The sample holds 80,000 or so clones, 70% to 90% seen once. The receptor was derived from an adult in good health. Sequenced here: peripheral blood, sampled on day 0 of AZD1222 vaccination.

The chain's CDR3 is CASSLSPGLDEKLFF. Written as DNA, the CDR3 is TGTGCCAGCAGTTTATCCCCAGGGCTAGATGAAAAACTGTTTTTT. The chain is built from TRBV27 and TRBJ1-4, with TRBD1 as a possible D gene (5 bases). V lost 0 bases to trimming and J lost 6 bases, with 11 bases between them. The V gene's germline CDR1 is MNHEY and CDR2 SMNVEV (reference sequence). The CDR3 is 15 residues long.